One sample yielded the 8 T cell receptor beta chains listed below, sequenced in a study of T cell responses to AZD1222 COVID-19 vaccine (dated by TCRdb to the early 2020s). The library came from the immunoSEQ multiplex PCR assay. What TCRdb holds here is the immuneACCESS table cut down to in-frame rearrangements. Part of the clones is not present; checked against another copy, under half of the missing clones reflect an unresolved V gene, and the others are unexplained. The sample table shows roughly 180,000 clones, and roughly nine tenths are seen once. Roughly 3.5% of the sample belongs to the ten largest clones. Explained via the paper, the time point label denotes: about 28 days (+/-7) after the second vaccine dose. The sequencing used peripheral blood, collected 28 days after the second AZD1222 dose. The receptor source for this set is an adult who received the AZD1222 COVID-19 vaccine.

The V and J genes are TRBV7-2 and TRBJ1-2; tentatively, D is TRBD1 (5 bases). Germline V gives CDR1 SGHTA, CDR2 FQGNSA. This CDR3 is 13 amino acids long. Trimming shortened V by 5 bases and J by 2 bases, and 9 bases separated the two germline ends. The CDR3, as DNA: TGTGCCAGCAGCCAACAGGTGAACTATGGCTACACCTTC. Its translation: CASSQQVNYGYTF.

This chain links TRBV6-1 with TRBJ1-5; D remains ambiguous. Per germline, CDR1 MNHNS and CDR2 SASEGT. V dropped 1 base and J dropped 5 bases, with 12 bases sitting between them. The CDR3 sequence is 15 residues long. The CDR3 nucleotides read TGTGCCAGCAGTGAAGGGAATAGGTTGGATCAGCCCCAGCATTTT. Its protein is CASSEGNRLDQPQHF.

For the CDR3, the DNA is TGTGCCAGCAGTATCAGGGGGCCCTACGAGCAGTACTTC. Residues: CASSIRGPYEQYF. The chain has TRBV6-2 or TRBV6-3 and TRBJ2-7, with 8 bases matching TRBD1. Trimming took 5 bases from V and 2 from J; bases not matched to a gene: 2. The germline gives CDR1 MNHEY, CDR2 SVGEGT. CDR3 length equals 13 residues.

The rearrangement joins TRBV14 to TRBJ1-4; D possibly corresponds to TRBD1 (6 bases). The germline V and J ends were trimmed by 0 bases and 7 bases, with 15 bases remaining between them. Germline V gene sequence: CDR1 SGHDN, CDR2 FVKESK. CDR3 size: 16 residues. Here the CDR3 DNA reads TGTGCCAGCAGCCAAGATACAACAGGGTGGGGTGAAAAACTGTTTTTT. It encodes CASSQDTTGWGEKLFF.

The rearrangement joins TRBV24-1 to TRBJ2-5; 7 bases align to TRBD1. The CDR3 has 15 residues. The junction had 5 bases not matched to a gene; V was cut back by 4 bases and J by 1 base. CDR1 KGHDR and CDR2 SFDVKD come from the germline V gene. The CDR3 DNA reads TGTGCCACCAGTGACCCGGGACAGTCCCAAGAGACCCAGTACTTC. Protein product: CATSDPGQSQETQYF.

The J gene is TRBJ1-5, the V gene TRBV4-1; the match to TRBD1 covers 7 bases. There are 16 residues in the CDR3. The V and J ends lost 0 bases and 7 bases, in that order; junction bases with no gene match: 9. The germline V gene encodes CDR1 MGHRA and CDR2 YSYEKL. CDR3 protein: CASSQDLQGTLQPQHF. The CDR3 nucleotides are TGCGCCAGCAGCCAAGATCTACAGGGGACCCTCCAGCCCCAGCATTTT.

V gene TRBV4-1 combines with J gene TRBJ1-2; D is possibly TRBD1 (5 bases). The CDR3 contains 15 residues. Germline values: CDR1 MGHRA, CDR2 YSYEKL. V was trimmed by 3 bases and J by 6 bases, leaving 17 bases between them. Here the CDR3 reads CASSQERQWGDGYTF. The CDR3 DNA sequence: TGCGCCAGCAGCCAGGAGAGACAGTGGGGAGATGGCTACACCTTC.

This chain uses TRBV13 with TRBJ1-1, with 8 bases that match TRBD1. Trimming at V came to 3 bases and at J to 7 bases, leaving 16 bases not matched to a gene. Per germline, CDR1 PRHDT and CDR2 FYEKMQ (reference sequence). The CDR3 loop spans 17 amino acids. The DNA for the CDR3 is TGTGCCAGCAGCTTCAGGGGGCATACTTTGAGATTACATGAAGCTTTCTTT. Translating it yields CASSFRGHTLRLHEAFF.